Following are 7 T cell receptor beta chains from one sample sequenced in a study of neurological immune-mediated disorders. In TCRdb, the 5' RACE reads were re-called with MiXCR into one record per CDR3 protein. The sample consists of tens of thousands of distinct CDR3 sequences, approximately 6.2% of them appearing once. Source material: CD4+ T cells from blood. The receptor set was obtained from a woman younger than 30 with multiple sclerosis.

This clonotype was counted ten times or more. The rearrangement joins TRBV5-1 to TRBJ2-2; 10 nucleotides line up with TRBD2. V lost 0 bases, J lost 1 base, and 0 bases stayed unmatched. The germline gives CDR1 SGHRS, CDR2 YFSETQ. The CDR3 has 16 amino acids. The CDR3 DNA sequence: TGCGCCAGCAGCTTGGTAGCGGGAGGGAACACCGGGGAGCTGTTTTTT. Translating it yields CASSLVAGGNTGELFF.

This clonotype has ten or more counts. The J gene is TRBJ1-2, the V gene TRBV29-1; 11 bases match TRBD1. CDR1 and CDR2 from the germline V gene are SQVTM and ANQGSEA. The CDR3 is 12 amino acids. V dropped 4 bases and J dropped 7; count of bases not matched to a gene: 2. CDR3 sequence reads: CSVVGQGVGYTF. The CDR3 DNA reads as TGCAGCGTTGTGGGACAGGGGGTTGGCTACACCTTC.

V and J are TRBV30 and TRBJ1-1; no clear D gene. Germline CDR1 reads GTSNPN; CDR2 reads SVGIG (reference sequence). Trimming took off 4 bases at V and 4 bases at J, with 7 bases between the two ends. This CDR3 region has 11 residues. CDR3 region: CAWTRLTEAFF. CDR3 in DNA: TGTGCCTGGACGAGGCTCACTGAAGCTTTCTTT. Filled out from reference TRBV30 and TRBJ1-1, the complete variable domain reads SQTIHQWPATLVQPVGSPLSLECTVEGTSNPNLYWYRQAAGRGLQLLFYSVGIGQISSEVPQNLSASRPQDRQFILSSKKLLLSDSGFYLCAWTRLTEAFFGQGTRLTVV.

This clonotype has a count of ten or more. The rearrangement joins TRBV18 to TRBJ2-6; D could derive from TRBD1 or TRBD2 (5 bases each). The CDR3 has 16 amino acids. V was pared by 6 bases and J by 2 bases, with 14 bases between. CDR1 and CDR2 from the germline V gene are KGHSH and LQKENI. CDR3 sequence (DNA): TGTGCCAGCTCTCATGGGACGGCCACTGGGGCCAACGTCCTGACTTTC. Its translation is CASSHGTATGANVLTF.

About this clonotype: The DNA is left out, because the CDR3 cannot be placed on it with certainty; the CDR3 is given as TCRdb lists it. V usage is TRBV21-1 and J usage is TRBJ1-1. TRBV21-1 is shown as a pseudogene. From its first to its last residue, the CDR3 has 22 amino acids. This chain's CDR3 is CARNRGLEDNEQFFGPGTEAFF.

By share of the sample, this clonotype is medium-sized. The chain links TRBV5-5 to TRBJ1-2; the match to TRBD1 covers 7 bases. The ends lost 3 bases at V and 2 bases at J; junction bases unmatched: 4. Germline values: CDR1 SGHKS, CDR2 YYEKEE (reference sequence). The CDR3 covers 14 residues. The DNA of the CDR3 is TGTGCCAGCAGCTCTCAGGGGGACAACTATGGCTACACCTTC. The encoded protein is CASSSQGDNYGYTF.

A word on this clonotype: A much larger clone sits a single nucleotide away, making a read error possible. The chain joins TRBV29-1 to TRBJ2-4, with TRBD1 matching over 7 bases. The CDR3 is made up of 14 amino acids. The germline CDR1 and CDR2 sequences are SQVTM and ANQGSEA. As DNA, the CDR3 is TGCAGCTTTGAGGGACAGCTAGCCAAAAACATTCAGTACTTC. Protein product: CSFEGQLAKNIQYF.